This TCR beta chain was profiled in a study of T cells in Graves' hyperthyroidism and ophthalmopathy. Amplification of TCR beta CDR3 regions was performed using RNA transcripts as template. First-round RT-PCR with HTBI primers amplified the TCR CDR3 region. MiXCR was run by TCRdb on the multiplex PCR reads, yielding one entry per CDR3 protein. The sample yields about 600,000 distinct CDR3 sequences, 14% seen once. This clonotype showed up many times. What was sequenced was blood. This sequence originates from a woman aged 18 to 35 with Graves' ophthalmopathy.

DNA for the CDR3: TGTGCCAGCAGCTTAGATCAGGGTGGCTACGAGCAGTACTTC. Its translation is CASSLDQGGYEQYF. The V and J genes are TRBV11-3 and TRBJ2-7, with D possibly matching TRBD1 (5 bases). The CDR3 runs to 14 residues. Trimming took 0 bases from V and 3 from J, leaving 9 bases between them. CDR1 is SGHNT and CDR2 is YENEEA in the germline V gene.